The entry below gives a single T cell receptor beta chain sequence along with its context. Its antigen is not known. A single base separates this from a much larger clone, so it may be a read error. This CDR3 spans 15 amino acids. The V and J ends lost 3 bases and 5 bases, in that order; junction bases with no gene match: 10. The germline gives CDR1 DFQATT, CDR2 SNEGSKA (reference sequence). The record originates from a study of post-analysis software for immune sequencing data. Study-wide points: TRBV5-6, TRBV5-1 and TRBV20-1 were among five TRBV segments more frequent in patients than controls. Controls showed significantly higher normalized Chao1 diversity than did multiple sclerosis patients.

Researchers reported that TCR beta cDNA libraries carried unique molecular identifiers. Via MiXCR, TCRdb re-called the PCR reads, giving one row per CDR3 protein. The sample shows under 200,000 distinct CDR3 sequences, about 30% of them seen only once. V usage is TRBV20-1 and J usage is TRBJ2-3; 8 bases fit TRBD2. The sequenced sample was blood. The receptor was derived from a girl aged 2-17 years with multiple sclerosis. This chain's CDR3 is CSASPAGVGGDTQYF. Here the CDR3 DNA reads TGCAGTGCTAGCCCAGCGGGAGTAGGTGGAGATACGCAGTATTTT.